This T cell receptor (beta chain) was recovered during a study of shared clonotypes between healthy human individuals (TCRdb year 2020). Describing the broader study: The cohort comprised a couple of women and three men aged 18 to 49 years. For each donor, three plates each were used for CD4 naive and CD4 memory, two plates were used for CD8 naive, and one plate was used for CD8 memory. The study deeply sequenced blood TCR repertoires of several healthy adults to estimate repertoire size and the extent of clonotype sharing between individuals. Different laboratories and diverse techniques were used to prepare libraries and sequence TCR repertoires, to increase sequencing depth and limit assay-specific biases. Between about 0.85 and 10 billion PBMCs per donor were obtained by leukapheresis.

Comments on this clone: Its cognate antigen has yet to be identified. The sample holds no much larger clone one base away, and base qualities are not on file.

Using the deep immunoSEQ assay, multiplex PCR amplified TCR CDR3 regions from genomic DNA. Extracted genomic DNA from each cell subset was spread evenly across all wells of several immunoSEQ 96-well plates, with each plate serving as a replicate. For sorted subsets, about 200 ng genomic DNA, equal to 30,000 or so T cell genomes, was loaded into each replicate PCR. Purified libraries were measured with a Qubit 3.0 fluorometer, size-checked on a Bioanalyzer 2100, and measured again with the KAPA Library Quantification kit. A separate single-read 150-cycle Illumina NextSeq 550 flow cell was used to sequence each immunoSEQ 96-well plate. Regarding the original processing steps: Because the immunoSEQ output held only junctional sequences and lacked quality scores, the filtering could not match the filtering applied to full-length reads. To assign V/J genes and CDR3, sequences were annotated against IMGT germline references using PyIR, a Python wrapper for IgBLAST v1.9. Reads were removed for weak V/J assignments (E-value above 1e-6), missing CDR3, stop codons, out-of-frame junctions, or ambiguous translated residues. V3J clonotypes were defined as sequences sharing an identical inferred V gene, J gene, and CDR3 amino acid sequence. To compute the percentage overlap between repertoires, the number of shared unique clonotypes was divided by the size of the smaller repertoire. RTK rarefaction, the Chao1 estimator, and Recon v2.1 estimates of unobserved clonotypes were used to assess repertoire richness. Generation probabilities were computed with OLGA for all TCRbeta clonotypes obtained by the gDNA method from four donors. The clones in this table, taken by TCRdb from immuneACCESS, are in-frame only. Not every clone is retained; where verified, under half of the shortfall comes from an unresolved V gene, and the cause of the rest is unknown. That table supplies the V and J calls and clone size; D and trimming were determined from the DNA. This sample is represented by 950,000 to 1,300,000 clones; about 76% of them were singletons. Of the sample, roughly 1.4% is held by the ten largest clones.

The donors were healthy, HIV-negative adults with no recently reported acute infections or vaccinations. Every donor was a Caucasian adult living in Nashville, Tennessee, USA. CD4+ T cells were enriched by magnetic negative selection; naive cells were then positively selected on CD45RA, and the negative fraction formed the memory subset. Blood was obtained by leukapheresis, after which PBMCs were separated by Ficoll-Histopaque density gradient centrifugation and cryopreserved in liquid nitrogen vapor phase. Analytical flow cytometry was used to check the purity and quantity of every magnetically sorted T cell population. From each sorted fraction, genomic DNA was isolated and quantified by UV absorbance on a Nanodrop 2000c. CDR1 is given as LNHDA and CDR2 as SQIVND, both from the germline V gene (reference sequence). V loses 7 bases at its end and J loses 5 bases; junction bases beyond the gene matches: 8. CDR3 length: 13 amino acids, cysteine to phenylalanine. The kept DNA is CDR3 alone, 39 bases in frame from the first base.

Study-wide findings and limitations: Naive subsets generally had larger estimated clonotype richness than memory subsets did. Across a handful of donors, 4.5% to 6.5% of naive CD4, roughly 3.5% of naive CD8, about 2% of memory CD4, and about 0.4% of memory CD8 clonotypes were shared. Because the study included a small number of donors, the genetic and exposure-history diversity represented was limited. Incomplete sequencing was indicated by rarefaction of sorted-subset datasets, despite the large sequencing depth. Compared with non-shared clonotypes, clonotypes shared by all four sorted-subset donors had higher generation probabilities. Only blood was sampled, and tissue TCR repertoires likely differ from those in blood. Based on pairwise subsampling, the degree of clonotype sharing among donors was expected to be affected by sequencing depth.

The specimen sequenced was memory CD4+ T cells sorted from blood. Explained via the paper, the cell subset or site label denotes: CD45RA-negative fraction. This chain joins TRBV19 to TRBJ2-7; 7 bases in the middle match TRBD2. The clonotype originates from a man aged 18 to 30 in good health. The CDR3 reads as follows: CASKKTSTHEQYF. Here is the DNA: TGTGCCAGTAAAAAGACTAGCACCCACGAGCAGTACTTC.